These T cell receptor beta chains were read from a single sample in a study of monozygotic twins with inflammatory bowel disease. TCRdb reprocessed the 5' RACE reads, keeping one entry per CDR3 protein, no DNA. Its table lists around 370,000 distinct CDR3 sequences. The sequenced sample consisted of blood. Receptor source: a human donor with ulcerative colitis or Crohn's disease, or a healthy co-twin of an affected twin (not recorded which). Both conserved end residues are part of each CDR3.

J gene,V gene,CDR3 protein
TRBJ2-7,TRBV18,CASSLSDRVGSYEQYF
TRBJ1-6,TRBV2,CASRTAPALHF
TRBJ2-3,TRBV7-2,CASSTRAGSTDTQYF
TRBJ2-5,TRBV30,CAWSKGLGETQYF
TRBJ2-1,TRBV30,CAWSVVGLNNEQFF
TRBJ2-7,TRBV6-2/TRBV6-3,CASSYGPLTQSYEQYF
TRBJ2-5,TRBV12-5,CASGLEGLAGETQYF
TRBJ1-5,TRBV20-1,CSARDSVRPQHF
TRBJ1-1,TRBV3-1,CASSPPLRGTTEAFF
TRBJ2-2,TRBV29-1,CSATDGGGLVGELFF
TRBJ2-6,TRBV4-3,CASSQEWAPDKSSGANVLTF
TRBJ2-5,TRBV4-1,CATRGRGQETQYF
TRBJ1-6,TRBV18,CASSPTVQGANSPLHF
TRBJ2-7,TRBV7-9,CASSPRGGGPEDNEQYF
TRBJ2-3,TRBV25-1,CASSLTSGGLGGATDTQYF
TRBJ1-1,TRBV18,CASSPLRGGVNTEAFF
TRBJ2-5,TRBV20-1,CSAPKGFGTQYF
TRBJ2-4,TRBV6-1,CASRREQGTQNIQYF
TRBJ1-4,TRBV15,CATSRAFGAATNEKLFF
TRBJ2-3,TRBV7-6,CASSLMGGTSTDTQYF
TRBJ1-3,TRBV11-2,CASSPAGTGSVLGRTIYF
TRBJ2-2,TRBV9,CASNGQGQTGELFF
TRBJ1-6,TRBV6-1,CASSIGGNSPLHF
TRBJ1-3,TRBV7-9,CASSTGGARGNTIYF
TRBJ1-1,TRBV7-3,CASSLMGQGAAFF
TRBJ2-1,TRBV4-2,CASSQGGGTNNEQFF
TRBJ1-2,TRBV29-1,CSVVKGSGYGYTF
TRBJ2-7,TRBV20-1,CSASTAGTGTYEQYF
TRBJ1-2,TRBV28,CASSLEVGMGHGYTF
TRBJ1-1,TRBV27,CASSLSTIRGVVTEAFF
TRBJ1-5,TRBV19,CASSIGDGLNQPQHF
TRBJ1-1,TRBV5-1,CASSLPTGGAALEAFF
TRBJ2-7,TRBV29-1,CSVATSGGYYEQYF
TRBJ1-5,TRBV28,CASSLRDRRNQPQHF
TRBJ2-5,TRBV29-1,CSGRVDKTWETQYF
TRBJ2-1,TRBV12-3/TRBV12-4,CASTTGLPDNEQFF
TRBJ2-7,TRBV18,CASSPSVLTGVEQYF
TRBJ1-5,TRBV6-2/TRBV6-3,CASSSPDRGFGRNQPQHF
TRBJ2-3,TRBV9,CASGGGVATDTQYF
TRBJ2-5,TRBV6-5,CASSYLSGEETQYF
TRBJ1-1,TRBV5-1,CASRKQLGGTEAFF
TRBJ2-5,TRBV18,CASSPARFIRQETQYF
TRBJ2-5,TRBV20-1,CSARLAGGDQETQYF
TRBJ2-3,TRBV5-1,CASSLNKGSTDTQYF
TRBJ2-2,TRBV4-2,CASSQDRTSGGARELFF
TRBJ2-3,TRBV12-3/TRBV12-4,CASSGQGYDTQYF
TRBJ2-7,TRBV5-1,CASSLAGDDSYEQYF
TRBJ1-2,TRBV12-3/TRBV12-4,CASSFTGRRGYTF
TRBJ2-6,TRBV9,CASSVDRANVLTF
TRBJ1-2,TRBV6-5,CASRFMTGYGYTF
TRBJ1-1,TRBV6-5,CASSYSSKGSTEAFF
TRBJ1-4,TRBV27,CASGTGGVEKLFF